The subject of this entry is one T cell receptor beta chain. The antigen is undetermined. TCRdb's table, derived via immunoSEQ multiplex PCR, lists solely in-frame clones and lacks some. Of about 90,000 clones in the sample, about 85% were seen once. No infections or other immune events were documented during collection. V lost 5 bases and J lost 2, with 7 bases in between. CDR3 length: 13 amino acids. Per germline, CDR1 MNHEY and CDR2 SVGAGI. This record comes from a study of identifying expanded T cells in peripheral blood. Study-level findings and limits: Clone count variance between two-week samples rose with total template count. Technical replicates showed about 1.1 changed clones; two weeks roughly 16; four weeks 19.

The sequence came from a person between 18 and 75 years old in good health. The sample was blood. The chain uses TRBV6-5 and TRBJ1-3; no reliable D call. CDR3 protein: CASSEWPGNTIYF. CDR3 coding DNA: TGTGCCAGCAGTGAATGGCCTGGAAACACCATATATTTT.